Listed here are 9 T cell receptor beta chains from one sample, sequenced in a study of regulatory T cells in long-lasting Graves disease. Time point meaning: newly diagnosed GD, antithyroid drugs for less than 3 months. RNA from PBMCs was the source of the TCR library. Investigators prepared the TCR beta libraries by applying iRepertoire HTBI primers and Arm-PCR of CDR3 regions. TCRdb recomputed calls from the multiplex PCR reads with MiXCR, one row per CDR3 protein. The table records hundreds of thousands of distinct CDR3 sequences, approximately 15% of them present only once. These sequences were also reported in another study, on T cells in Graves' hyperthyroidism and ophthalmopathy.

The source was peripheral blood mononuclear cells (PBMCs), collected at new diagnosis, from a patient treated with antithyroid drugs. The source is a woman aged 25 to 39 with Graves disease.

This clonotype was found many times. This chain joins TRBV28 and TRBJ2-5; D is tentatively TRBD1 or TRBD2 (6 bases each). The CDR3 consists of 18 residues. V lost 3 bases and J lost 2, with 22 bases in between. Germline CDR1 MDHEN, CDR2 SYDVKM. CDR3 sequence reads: CASSFSGVKGGPQETQYF. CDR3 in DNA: TGTGCCAGCAGTTTCTCCGGTGTTAAGGGGGGACCTCAAGAGACCCAGTACTTC.

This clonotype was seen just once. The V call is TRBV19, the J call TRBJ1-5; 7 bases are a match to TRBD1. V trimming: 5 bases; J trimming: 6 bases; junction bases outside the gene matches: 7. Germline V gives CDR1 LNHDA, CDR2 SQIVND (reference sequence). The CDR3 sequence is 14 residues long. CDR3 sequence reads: CASSSDRELQPQHF. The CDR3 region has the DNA TGTGCCAGTAGTTCCGACAGGGAACTTCAGCCCCAGCATTTT.

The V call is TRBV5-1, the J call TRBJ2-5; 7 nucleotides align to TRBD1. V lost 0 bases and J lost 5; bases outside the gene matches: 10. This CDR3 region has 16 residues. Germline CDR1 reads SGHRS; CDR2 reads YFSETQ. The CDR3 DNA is TGCGCCAGCAGCTTGGGCTTAGCAGGGGGTCGGGAGACCCAGTACTTC. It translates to CASSLGLAGGRETQYF.

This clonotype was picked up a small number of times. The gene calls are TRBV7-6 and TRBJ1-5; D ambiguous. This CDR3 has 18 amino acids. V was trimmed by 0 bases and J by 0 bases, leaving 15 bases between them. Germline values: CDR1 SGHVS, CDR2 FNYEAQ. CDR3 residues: CASSLATPSTISNQPQHF. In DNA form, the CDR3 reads TGTGCCAGCAGCTTAGCGACCCCCTCTACAATTAGCAATCAGCCCCAGCATTTT.

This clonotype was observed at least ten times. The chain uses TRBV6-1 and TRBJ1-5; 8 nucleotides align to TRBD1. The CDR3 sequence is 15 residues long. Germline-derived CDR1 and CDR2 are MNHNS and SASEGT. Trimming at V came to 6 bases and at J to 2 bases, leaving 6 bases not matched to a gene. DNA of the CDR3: TGTGCCAGCAGCTTGGGACAGGCTGGCAATCAGCCCCAGCATTTT. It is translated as CASSLGQAGNQPQHF.

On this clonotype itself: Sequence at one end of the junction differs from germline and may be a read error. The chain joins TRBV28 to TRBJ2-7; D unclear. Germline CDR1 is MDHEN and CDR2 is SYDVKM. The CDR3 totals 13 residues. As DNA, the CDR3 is TGTGCCAACAGTTTGTCTAGCTCCTACGAGCAGTACTTC. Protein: CANSLSSSYEQYF.

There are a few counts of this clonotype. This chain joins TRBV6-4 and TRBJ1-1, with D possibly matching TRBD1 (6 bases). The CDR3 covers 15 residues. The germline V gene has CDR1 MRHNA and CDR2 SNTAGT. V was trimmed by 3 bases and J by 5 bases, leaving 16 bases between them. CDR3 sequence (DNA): TGTGCCAGCAGTGAGGGGGCAGGGAGGGGAACTGAAGCTTTCTTT. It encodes CASSEGAGRGTEAFF.

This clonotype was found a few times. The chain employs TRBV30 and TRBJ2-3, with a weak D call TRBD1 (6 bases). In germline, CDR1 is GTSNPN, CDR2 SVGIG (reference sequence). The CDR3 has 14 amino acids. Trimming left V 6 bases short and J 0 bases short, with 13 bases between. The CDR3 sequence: CACRRQASTDTQYF. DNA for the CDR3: TGTGCCTGCCGACGACAGGCTAGCACAGATACGCAGTATTTT.

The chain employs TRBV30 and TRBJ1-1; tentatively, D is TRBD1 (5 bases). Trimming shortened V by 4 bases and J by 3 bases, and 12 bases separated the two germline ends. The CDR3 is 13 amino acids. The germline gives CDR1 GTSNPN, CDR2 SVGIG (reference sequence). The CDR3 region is CAWMVGGDTEAFF. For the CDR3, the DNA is TGTGCCTGGATGGTGGGGGGGGACACTGAAGCTTTCTTT.